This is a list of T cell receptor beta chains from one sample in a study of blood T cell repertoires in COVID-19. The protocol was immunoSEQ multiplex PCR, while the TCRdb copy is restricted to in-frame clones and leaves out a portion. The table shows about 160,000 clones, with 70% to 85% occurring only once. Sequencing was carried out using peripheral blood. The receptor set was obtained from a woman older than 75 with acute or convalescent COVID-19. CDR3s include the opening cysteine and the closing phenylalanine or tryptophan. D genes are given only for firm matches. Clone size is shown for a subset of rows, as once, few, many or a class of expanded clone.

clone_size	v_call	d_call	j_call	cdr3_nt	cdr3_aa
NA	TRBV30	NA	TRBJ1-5	TGTGCCTGGAGTGAACAGTCTAATCAGCCCCAGCATTTT	CAWSEQSNQPQHF
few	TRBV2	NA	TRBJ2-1	TGTGCCAGCAGTGCTAGGGGGAGTAATGAGCAGTTCTTC	CASSARGSNEQFF
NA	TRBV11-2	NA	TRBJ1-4	TGTGCCAGCAGCTTAGTACTTAGTTCGGAGGTTGAAAAACTGTTTTTT	CASSLVLSSEVEKLFF
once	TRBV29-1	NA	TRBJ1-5	TGCAGCGTTGGACAAATAGGGGGGGCCCAGCCCCAGCATTTT	CSVGQIGGAQPQHF
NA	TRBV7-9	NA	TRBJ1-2	TGTGCCAGCAGCTTATCGCGGGGAAGCTACACCTTC	CASSLSRGSYTF
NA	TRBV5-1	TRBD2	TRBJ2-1	TGCGCCAGCAGCCGACGGAATGGAGCGGGAGGGTTAGATGAGCAGTTCTTC	CASSRRNGAGGLDEQFF
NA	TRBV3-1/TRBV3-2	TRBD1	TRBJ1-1	TGTGCCAGCAGCCAGGGCAGGGGGCAAATTGAAGCTTTCTTT	CASSQGRGQIEAFF
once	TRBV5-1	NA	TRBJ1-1	TGCGCCAGCAGCCCCATGGGCGCACACAGTGGGAACACTGAAGCTTTCTTT	CASSPMGAHSGNTEAFF
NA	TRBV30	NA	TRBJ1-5	TGTGCCTGGAGTGTCGGCAGGGTGGATCAGCCCCAGCATTTT	CAWSVGRVDQPQHF
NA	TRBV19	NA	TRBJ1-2	TGTGCCAGTACCAAAGGGGACATACGCTCTGGCTACACCTTC	CASTKGDIRSGYTF
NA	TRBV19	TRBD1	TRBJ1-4	TGTGCCAGTAGACAGGGGAATGAAAAACTGTTTTTT	CASRQGNEKLFF
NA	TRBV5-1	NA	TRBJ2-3	TGCGCCAGCAGCACCGGGAGCACAGATACGCAGTATTTT	CASSTGSTDTQYF
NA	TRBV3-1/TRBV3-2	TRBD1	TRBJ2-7	TGTGCCAGCAGCCAAGATCGGCAGGGGGCACGGTACGAGCAGTACTTC	CASSQDRQGARYEQYF
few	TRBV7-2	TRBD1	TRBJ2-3	TGTGCCAGCAGTCCTGGGACAGGGGGCGATACGCAGTATTTT	CASSPGTGGDTQYF
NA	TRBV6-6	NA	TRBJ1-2	TGTGCCAGCAGTCCGGACAGATTCTATGGCTACACCTTC	CASSPDRFYGYTF
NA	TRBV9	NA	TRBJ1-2	TGTGCCAGCAGCGGGCCCAGTTCTAACTATGGCTACACCTTC	CASSGPSSNYGYTF
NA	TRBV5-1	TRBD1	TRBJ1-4	TGCGCCAGCAGCTTGAGAGGACAGGGGTCTGAAAAACTGTTTTTT	CASSLRGQGSEKLFF
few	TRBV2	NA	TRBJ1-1	TGTGCCAGCAGCTTTGAACCGACACAGGCGGCAGCTTTCTTT	CASSFEPTQAAAFF
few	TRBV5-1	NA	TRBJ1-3	TGCGCCAGCAGCTTGGCCGTTGGAAACACCATATATTTT	CASSLAVGNTIYF
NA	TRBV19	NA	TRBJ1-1	TGTGCCAGTAGACACCTGAACACTGAAGCTTTCTTT	CASRHLNTEAFF
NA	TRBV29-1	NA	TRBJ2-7	TGCAGCGTTGAAGATATGTGGCAGTACTTC	CSVEDMWQYF
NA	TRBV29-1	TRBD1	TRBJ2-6	TGCAGCGTTGGGGGACAGGGACCGTCTGGGGCCAACGTCCTGACTTTC	CSVGGQGPSGANVLTF
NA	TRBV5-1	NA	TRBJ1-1	TGCGCCAGCAGCTTGTTCGGTCCTGAAGCTTTCTTT	CASSLFGPEAFF
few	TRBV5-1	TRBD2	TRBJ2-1	TGCGCCAGCAGCCCCATAGCGGGAGGCCGCTACAATGAGCAGTTCTTC	CASSPIAGGRYNEQFF
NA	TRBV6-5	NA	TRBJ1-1	TGTGCCAGCATCCCGGCAGGCGCCCTGAACACTGAAGCTTTCTTT	CASIPAGALNTEAFF
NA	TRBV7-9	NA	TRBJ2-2	TGTGCCAGCAGTCGTACGGGTCCCAACACCGGGGAGCTGTTTTTT	CASSRTGPNTGELFF
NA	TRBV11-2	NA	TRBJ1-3	TGTGCCAGCAGCTCACAGGCAGCTGGAAACACCATATATTTT	CASSSQAAGNTIYF
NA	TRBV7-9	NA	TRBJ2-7	TGTGCCAGCAGCTCCGAGAGGGGGGGGCACTACGAGCAGTACTTC	CASSSERGGHYEQYF
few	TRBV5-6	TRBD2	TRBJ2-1	TGTGCCAGCAGCCCTAGCGGGCAGCCTACGTTCTTC	CASSPSGQPTFF
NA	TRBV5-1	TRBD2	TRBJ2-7	TGCGCCAGCAGCTTGGGCTCTAGCGGCACTAGGTACGAGCAGTACTTC	CASSLGSSGTRYEQYF
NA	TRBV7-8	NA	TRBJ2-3	TGTGCCAGCAGCGCACTAGATCGGCAAAGCACAGATACGCAGTATTTT	CASSALDRQSTDTQYF
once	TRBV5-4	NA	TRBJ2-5	TGTGCCAGCAGCTCAAGCGGGCGCTCGACCCTAGAGACCCAGTACTTC	CASSSSGRSTLETQYF
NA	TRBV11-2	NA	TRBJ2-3	TGTGCCAGCAGCTTGGAGCCCCAGCCACGGGGCACAGATACGCAGTATTTT	CASSLEPQPRGTDTQYF
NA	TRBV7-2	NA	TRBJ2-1	TGTGCCAGCAGCTCCTTGAATGAGCAGTTCTTC	CASSSLNEQFF
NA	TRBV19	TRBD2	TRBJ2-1	TGTGCCAGTAGTATAGACGGGACTAGCGGCTACAATGAGCAGTTCTTC	CASSIDGTSGYNEQFF
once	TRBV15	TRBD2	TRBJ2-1	TGTGCCACCAGCAGAGGAATTGGACTAGCGGGGGACAATGAGCAGTTCTTC	CATSRGIGLAGDNEQFF
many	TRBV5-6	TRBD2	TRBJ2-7	TGTGCCAGCAGCCGAGGGAGCGGGAGAAACGAGCAGTACTTC	CASSRGSGRNEQYF
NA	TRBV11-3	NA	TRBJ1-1	TGTGCCAGCAGCTTGACAGTTAACACTGAAGCTTTCTTT	CASSLTVNTEAFF
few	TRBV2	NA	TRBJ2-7	TGTGCCAGCAGTTCACGAGGGGAGCAGTACTTC	CASSSRGEQYF
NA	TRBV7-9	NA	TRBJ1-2	TGTGCCAGCAGCACGCCACAGGGATCAGACTATGGCTACACCTTC	CASSTPQGSDYGYTF
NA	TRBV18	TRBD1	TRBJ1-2	TGTGCCAGCGCGGGACAGCTTGGCTACACCTTC	CASAGQLGYTF
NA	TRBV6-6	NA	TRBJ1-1	TGTGCCAGCAGTTACTCGCCAGTGCCAATGAACACTGAAGCTTTCTTT	CASSYSPVPMNTEAFF
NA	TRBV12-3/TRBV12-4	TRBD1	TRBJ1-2	TGTGCCAGCGGGGACAGGGGATATGGCTACACCTTC	CASGDRGYGYTF